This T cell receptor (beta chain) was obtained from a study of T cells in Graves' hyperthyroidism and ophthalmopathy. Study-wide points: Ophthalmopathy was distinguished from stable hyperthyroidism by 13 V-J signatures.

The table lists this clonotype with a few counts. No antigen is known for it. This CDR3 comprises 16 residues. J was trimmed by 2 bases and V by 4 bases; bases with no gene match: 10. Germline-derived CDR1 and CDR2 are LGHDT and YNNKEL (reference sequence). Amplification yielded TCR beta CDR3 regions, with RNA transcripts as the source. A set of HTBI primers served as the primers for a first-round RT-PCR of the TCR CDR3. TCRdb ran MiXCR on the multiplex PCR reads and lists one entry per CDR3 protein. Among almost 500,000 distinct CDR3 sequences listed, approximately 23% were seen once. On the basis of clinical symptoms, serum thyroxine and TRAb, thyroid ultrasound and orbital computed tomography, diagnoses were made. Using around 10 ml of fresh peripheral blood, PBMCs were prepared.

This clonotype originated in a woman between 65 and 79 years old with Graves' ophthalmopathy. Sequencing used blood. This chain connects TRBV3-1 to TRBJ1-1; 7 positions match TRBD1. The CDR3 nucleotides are TGTGCCAGCAGCCGGCGAGGGGGCGTTGGTAACACTGAAGCTTTCTTT. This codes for CASSRRGGVGNTEAFF.